One TCR beta chain is described in this entry. Libraries were prepared by immunoSEQ multiplex PCR; TCRdb keeps only in-frame clonotypes and omits some of them. This table holds under 200,000 clones, over 85% found once. This sample is part of a study of cytomegalovirus exposure and HLA in healthy donors. The germline V and J ends were trimmed by 5 bases and 9 bases, with 20 bases remaining between them. Germline loops: CDR1 LNHDA, CDR2 SQIVND (reference sequence). There are 15 residues in the CDR3. This receptor was identified in a woman between 18 and 29 years old in good health and CMV-seropositive. The sequenced sample was PBMCs. The rearrangement joins TRBV19 to TRBJ2-1, with D perhaps matching TRBD2 (5 bases). CDR3 amino acids: CASSSRAPPRVEQFF. The CDR3 DNA follows: TGTGCCAGTAGTTCTCGGGCCCCACCGAGGGTTGAGCAGTTCTTC.